The 4 T cell receptor beta chains in this list originate from one sample, sequenced in a study of vaccination and CD4 T cells after COVID-19. TCRdb recomputed calls from the PCR reads with MiXCR, one row per CDR3 protein. The data contain fewer than 25,000 distinct CDR3 sequences, 45% to 55% of them singletons. The sequencing used CD4+ T cells from blood, collected before SARS-CoV-2 vaccination. Source of these receptors: a human donor who had recovered from COVID-19.

This chain uses TRBV25-1 with TRBJ2-7, with 8 bases matching TRBD2. CDR3 length: 14 amino acids. Germline V lookup: CDR1 MGHDK, CDR2 SYGVNS. V lost 4 bases to trimming and J lost 4 bases; unmatched junction nucleotides: 6. The CDR3 loop is CASSVRGRPYEQYF. The CDR3 DNA reads as TGTGCCAGCAGTGTTCGCGGGAGGCCGTACGAGCAGTACTTC.

The chain recombines TRBV20-1 with TRBJ1-1; D remains ambiguous. Germline CDR1 reads DFQATT; CDR2 reads SNEGSKA (reference sequence). The CDR3 loop spans 13 amino acids. The germline V and J ends were trimmed by 0 bases and 3 bases, with 8 bases remaining between them. The chain's CDR3 is CSARDHTDTEAFF. The DNA of the CDR3 is TGCAGTGCTAGAGATCACACGGACACTGAAGCTTTCTTT.

The chain has TRBV7-9 and TRBJ2-7; D might be TRBD1 (6 bases). V was shortened by 5 bases and J by 2 bases, with 10 bases between the two germline ends. Germline CDR1 and CDR2: SEHNR and FQNEAQ (reference sequence). This CDR3 comprises 13 residues. The CDR3 reads CASSGTSTYEQYF. The DNA of the CDR3 is TGTGCCAGCAGCGGGACATCCACCTACGAGCAGTACTTC.

This clonotype was recorded a few times. This chain uses TRBV7-2 with TRBJ2-1; D not resolved. Between the trimmed V and J ends, which lost 1 base and 5 bases, there was a span of 9 bases. Looked up from germline, CDR1 is SGHTA and CDR2 is FQGNSA. This CDR3 has 14 residues. CDR3 loop: CASSLGRANNEQFF. In DNA, the CDR3 is TGTGCCAGCAGCTTAGGCCGGGCTAACAATGAGCAGTTCTTC.